Here is one TCR beta chain with its context. The sample comes from a study of CD8 T cells in Susac syndrome. RNA was extracted with the RNeasy kit, and a quantity of roughly 0.5 to 1 ug was reverse transcribed using random hexamers. TCRdb called the immunoSEQ multiplex PCR reads again in MiXCR, with one record for every CDR3 protein. The table lists 180,000 or so distinct CDR3 sequences, approximately 96% of them singletons. Trimming took off 3 bases at V and 2 bases at J, with 11 bases between the two ends. Germline CDR1 MNHEY, CDR2 SMNVEV (reference sequence). This CDR3 is 15 amino acids long. The chain links TRBV27 to TRBJ2-1; D not resolved. The source material was CD4+ T cells from PBMCs. The receptor was isolated from a human donor in good health. CDR3 bases: TGTGCCAGCAGTTTGTCTCTACCCACCTACAATGAGCAGTTCTTC. Protein sequence: CASSLSLPTYNEQFF.